What follows are 30 T cell receptor beta chains derived from one specimen sequenced in a study of blood T cell repertoires in COVID-19. Libraries were prepared by immunoSEQ multiplex PCR; TCRdb keeps only in-frame clonotypes and omits some of them. The repertoire includes a few hundred thousand clones, around 88% of them detected once, and roughly 7% sits in the top ten. The sequencing sample was made of peripheral blood. The receptors were gathered from a woman in her 30s who had recovered from COVID-19.

This chain links TRBV3-1 (or the pseudogene TRBV3-2) with TRBJ2-5, with D maybe TRBD2 (6 bases). The CDR3 extends over 13 amino acids. The germline V gene encodes CDR1 LGHDT and CDR2 YNNKEL (reference sequence). The V and J ends lost 4 bases and 4 bases respectively, with 10 bases between them. The CDR3 loop reads CASSRDLRETQYF. The CDR3 DNA follows: TGTGCCAGCAGCCGGGACTTACGAGAGACCCAGTACTTC.

This chain links TRBV10-3 with TRBJ2-7; no clear D gene. This CDR3 region has 13 residues. Looked up from germline, CDR1 is ENHRY and CDR2 is SYGVKD. Trimming stripped 0 bases from V and 5 bases from J, with 8 bases between. This chain's CDR3 is CAISESPGDEQYF. The CDR3 coding sequence is TGTGCCATCAGTGAGTCGCCAGGCGACGAGCAGTACTTC.

J is TRBJ2-1 and V is TRBV4-2, with TRBD2 matching over 12 bases. Per germline, CDR1 LGHNA and CDR2 YNFKEQ. After removal of 4 bases from V and 5 bases from J, the junction contained 6 bases not matched to a gene. The CDR3 totals 16 residues. CDR3 DNA sequence: TGTGCCAGCAGCCCAGCTAGCGGGGGGGCAGACAATGAGCAGTTCTTC. Residues: CASSPASGGADNEQFF.

The V gene is TRBV3-1 (or the pseudogene TRBV3-2), the J gene TRBJ2-3; 15 nucleotides line up with TRBD2. The CDR3 covers 17 residues. Unmatched junction bases numbered 5, after V lost 4 bases and J lost 3 bases. Germline V CDR1 and CDR2: LGHDT, YNNKEL (reference sequence). CDR3 protein: CASSLRTSGGGTDTQYF. The CDR3 DNA is TGTGCCAGCAGCCTTCGGACTAGCGGGGGGGGAACAGATACGCAGTATTTT.

The chain recombines TRBV2 with TRBJ2-2, with 11 positions matching TRBD1. Germline CDR1 and CDR2: SNHLY and FYNNEI. The V and J ends lost 7 bases and 2 bases, in that order; junction bases with no gene match: 3. This CDR3 has 15 residues. CDR3 DNA: TGTGCCAGCACCGGGACAGGGGGTAACACCGGGGAGCTGTTTTTT. Protein: CASTGTGGNTGELFF.

There are a few counts of this clone. This sequence joins TRBV3-1 (or the pseudogene TRBV3-2) and TRBJ2-1, with D tentatively TRBD1 (6 bases). V lost 4 bases to trimming and J lost 7 bases, with 14 bases between them. The CDR3 covers 14 residues. CDR1 LGHDT and CDR2 YNNKEL come from the germline V gene (reference sequence). The CDR3 here is CASSRGQWGNEQFF. The CDR3 DNA follows: TGTGCCAGCAGCCGAGGACAGTGGGGGAATGAGCAGTTCTTC.

The CDR3 loop is CASSFAQGNTDTQYF. Written as DNA, the CDR3 is TGTGCCAGCAGCTTTGCACAGGGAAACACAGATACGCAGTATTTT. This sequence joins TRBV11-2 and TRBJ2-3; D might be TRBD1 (6 bases). CDR3 length: 15 residues. V was clipped by 3 bases and J by 2 bases, with 12 bases between them. Germline values: CDR1 SGHAT, CDR2 FQNNGV. The entire variable domain, with the rest obtained from reference TRBV11-2 and TRBJ2-3, is as follows: EAGVAQSPRYKIIEKRQSVAFWCNPISGHATLYWYQQILGQGPKLLIQFQNNGVVDDSQLPKDRFSAERLKGVDSTLKIQPAKLEDSAVYLCASSFAQGNTDTQYFGPGTRLTVL.

As regards this clone: This sample includes further DNA sequences coding for the same CDR3. The CDR3 reads CASSLAGGQETQYF. DNA for the CDR3: TGCGCCAGCAGCTTGGCTGGAGGGCAAGAGACCCAGTACTTC. This chain links TRBV5-1 with TRBJ2-5, with a weak D call TRBD2 (6 bases). Trimming removed 0 bases from V and 2 bases from J, with 8 bases in between. Germline CDR1 reads SGHRS; CDR2 reads YFSETQ. The CDR3 totals 14 residues.

Only one count was recorded for this clone. The chain has TRBV19 and TRBJ1-4; TRBD1 matches 9 bases. There are 15 residues in the CDR3. The V gene's germline CDR1 is LNHDA and CDR2 SQIVND (reference sequence). J was trimmed by 6 bases and V by 4 bases; bases with no gene match: 6. CDR3 amino acids: CASSTWDRVDEKLFF. Written as DNA, the CDR3 is TGTGCCAGTAGTACGTGGGACAGGGTGGATGAAAAACTGTTTTTT.

V and J are TRBV28 and TRBJ1-5, with a tentative D call TRBD1 (5 bases). CDR1 and CDR2 from the germline V gene are MDHEN and SYDVKM. V was clipped by 4 bases and J by 11 bases, with 18 bases between them. The CDR3 spans 14 residues. CDR3 region: CASSSRQTWEAQHF. The CDR3 DNA is TGTGCCAGCAGTTCCCGACAGACTTGGGAGGCCCAGCATTTT.

The V and J genes are TRBV27 and TRBJ1-6; D perhaps matches TRBD1 (6 bases). The CDR3 consists of 14 residues. Trimming took 5 bases from V and 9 from J, leaving 14 bases between them. Germline assignment: CDR1 MNHEY and CDR2 SMNVEV (reference sequence). CDR3 sequence (DNA): TGTGCCAGCAGTCCACAGGGAGACTCTTCACCCCTCCACTTT. Translated: CASSPQGDSSPLHF.

The chain uses TRBV3-1 (or the pseudogene TRBV3-2) and TRBJ2-1; a weak D match, TRBD2 (5 bases). V lost 2 bases and J lost 5, with 13 bases in between. This CDR3 is built from 15 residues. Per germline, CDR1 LGHDT and CDR2 YNNKEL (reference sequence). The CDR3 sequence is CASSQTLGPNNEQFF. CDR3 bases: TGTGCCAGCAGCCAAACACTAGGGCCAAACAATGAGCAGTTCTTC.

This chain connects TRBV5-1 to TRBJ2-1, with TRBD2 as a possible D gene (6 bases). This CDR3 comprises 15 residues. Germline V CDR1 and CDR2: SGHRS, YFSETQ. Trimming stripped 0 bases from V and 3 bases from J, with 10 bases between. The CDR3 spells CASSLDGSGYNEQFF. The CDR3 region has the DNA TGCGCCAGCAGCTTGGATGGTAGCGGCTACAATGAGCAGTTCTTC.

The V gene is TRBV5-1, the J gene TRBJ2-2; 10 bases match TRBD2. CDR1 and CDR2 (germline): SGHRS, YFSETQ. The trim removed 2 bases at V and 7 bases at J, leaving 8 bases unmatched. This CDR3 comprises 16 residues. CDR3 nucleotide sequence: TGCGCCAGCAGCTTCACTAGCGGGATGCGGGACGGGGAGCTGTTTTTT. The encoded protein is CASSFTSGMRDGELFF.

This clone was recorded once. This rearrangement joins TRBV4-1 to TRBJ2-1; 13 bases map to TRBD2. CDR1 is MGHRA, CDR2 YSYEKL, per germline. J lost 2 bases, V lost 4 bases, and 2 bases had no gene match. This CDR3 has 16 residues. The CDR3 loop is CASSPGLAGAYNEQFF. In DNA, the CDR3 is TGCGCCAGCAGCCCCGGACTAGCGGGGGCCTACAATGAGCAGTTCTTC.

The gene calls are TRBV30 and TRBJ1-1; possibly TRBD1 for D (5 bases). CDR3 length: 12 residues. Trimming took 1 base from V and 5 from J, leaving 8 bases between them. Germline values: CDR1 GTSNPN, CDR2 SVGIG (reference sequence). This CDR3 reads CAWSGGTTEAFF. The CDR3 DNA sequence: TGTGCCTGGAGTGGCGGGACGACTGAAGCTTTCTTT.

The J gene is TRBJ1-1, the V gene TRBV6-1; 7 bases agree with TRBD1. The J segment lost 5 bases and the V segment lost 1 base, leaving 7 bases of the junction unmatched. The CDR3 extends over 15 amino acids. The germline CDR1 and CDR2 sequences are MNHNS and SASEGT. Here the CDR3 reads CASSEGAGGVTEAFF. The CDR3 coding sequence is TGTGCCAGCAGTGAAGGGGCAGGGGGAGTTACTGAAGCTTTCTTT.

The chain employs TRBV7-9 and TRBJ2-7, with 9 bases aligning to TRBD1. V shed 3 bases, J shed 0 bases, and the junction held 3 bases outside the gene matches. CDR1 is SEHNR and CDR2 is FQNEAQ in the germline V gene (reference sequence). CDR3 length: 15 residues. This chain's CDR3 is CASSLDRGGSYEQYF. The DNA for the CDR3 is TGTGCCAGCAGCTTGGACAGGGGCGGCTCCTACGAGCAGTACTTC. The full variable domain, with the rest looked up from reference TRBV7-9 and TRBJ2-7, is DTGVSQNPRHKITKRGQNVTFRCDPISEHNRLYWYRQTLGQGPEFLTYFQNEAQLEKSRLLSDRFSAERPKGSFSTLEIQRTEQGDSAMYLCASSLDRGGSYEQYFGPGTRLTVT.

V gene TRBV9 combines with J gene TRBJ2-3; D is unresolved. The CDR3 length is 15 residues. Germline V gene sequence: CDR1 SGDLS, CDR2 YYNGEE. V shed 4 bases and J shed 0 bases, with 12 bases lying between them. DNA for the CDR3: TGTGCCAGCAGCCAATCGACTGGCAGCACAGATACGCAGTATTTT. Translation gives CASSQSTGSTDTQYF.

The table lists this clone with a few counts. The CDR3 sequence is CASSSTGGGGTDTQYF. CDR3 in DNA: TGTGCCAGCAGCTCTACAGGGGGCGGTGGCACAGATACGCAGTATTTT. The chain couples TRBV6-4 to TRBJ2-3; 9 nucleotides line up with TRBD1. Germline trimming cut 6 bases from V and 1 base from J; bases unmatched to any gene: 8. The CDR3 spans 16 residues. CDR1 is MRHNA and CDR2 is SNTAGT in the germline V gene.

The rearrangement uses TRBV7-8 and TRBJ1-2; 10 bases line up with TRBD1. The CDR3 extends over 13 amino acids. J was trimmed by 0 bases and V by 9 bases; bases with no gene match: 1. CDR1 and CDR2 from the germline V gene are SGHVS and FQNEAQ. CDR3 region: CASGTGANYGYTF. The CDR3 DNA follows: TGTGCCAGTGGGACAGGGGCTAACTATGGCTACACCTTC.

V gene TRBV27 combines with J gene TRBJ2-2; D possibly corresponds to TRBD1 (6 bases). V was trimmed by 5 bases and J by 6 bases, leaving 19 bases between them. The CDR3 is 16 residues long. Germline V gives CDR1 MNHEY, CDR2 SMNVEV (reference sequence). CDR3 amino acids: CASSTKGLNRAGELFF. The CDR3 DNA follows: TGTGCCAGCAGTACAAAGGGCTTAAACAGGGCCGGGGAGCTGTTTTTT.

This chain uses TRBV11-2 with TRBJ2-3; D perhaps matches TRBD1 (6 bases). Germline V gene data show CDR1 as SGHAT and CDR2 as FQNNGV. V was shortened by 2 bases and J by 7 bases, with 22 bases between the two germline ends. The CDR3 runs 17 residues. CDR3 nucleotides: TGTGCCAGCAGCTTAAACCTATTCGGGACAAAAGAATATACGCAGTATTTT. Protein product: CASSLNLFGTKEYTQYF.

The gene calls are TRBV5-8 and TRBJ2-5; possible D gene TRBD2, 5 bases. Germline CDR1 and CDR2: SGHTS and YDEGEE. The CDR3 loop spans 15 amino acids. The ends were cut back, 4 bases at V and 1 base at J, with 14 bases in the middle. CDR3 loop: CASSRPGLSQETQYF. The CDR3 DNA reads TGTGCCAGCAGCCGCCCGGGGTTGTCCCAAGAGACCCAGTACTTC.

The chain combines TRBV2 with TRBJ2-7, with 8 bases that match TRBD2. V lost 3 bases and J lost 0; bases outside the gene matches: 7. Per the germline V gene, CDR1 is SNHLY and CDR2 is FYNNEI. The CDR3 has 16 amino acids. CDR3 in DNA: TGTGCCAGCAGTGAGTCGGGAGGGGTAATCTCCTACGAGCAGTACTTC. Protein product: CASSESGGVISYEQYF. The full variable domain, with the rest looked up from reference TRBV2 and TRBJ2-7, is EPEVTQTPSHQVTQMGQEVILRCVPISNHLYFYWYRQILGQKVEFLVSFYNNEISEKSEIFDDQFSVERPDGSNFTLKIRSTKLEDSAMYFCASSESGGVISYEQYFGPGTRLTVT.

The gene calls are TRBV7-9 and TRBJ1-2; TRBD1 matches at 8 bases. The CDR3 runs 14 residues. J was trimmed by 8 bases and V by 2 bases; bases with no gene match: 7. Germline V gene lookup returns CDR1 SEHNR and CDR2 FQNEAQ (reference sequence). CDR3 region: CASSLQQGANGYTF. In DNA, the CDR3 is TGTGCCAGCAGCTTACAGCAGGGGGCGAACGGCTACACCTTC.

This clone came up once. The chain couples TRBV2 to TRBJ1-1, with D perhaps TRBD1 (5 bases). Per the germline V gene, CDR1 is SNHLY and CDR2 is FYNNEI. This CDR3 has 18 amino acids. V was trimmed by 3 bases and J by 11 bases, leaving 31 bases between them. CDR3: CASSELGQGLLALREAFF. The CDR3 DNA sequence: TGTGCCAGCAGTGAGCTGGGGCAGGGACTGTTAGCCCTTAGAGAGGCTTTCTTT.

The chain links TRBV2 to TRBJ1-2; TRBD1 agrees at 11 bases. This CDR3 comprises 16 residues. CDR1 and CDR2 from the germline V gene are SNHLY and FYNNEI. The V segment lost 5 bases and the J segment 1 base; nucleotides outside the gene matches: 6. In nucleotides, the CDR3 is TGTGCCAGCAGTCGGACAGGGGGCCGAAGTAACTATGGCTACACCTTC. Residues: CASSRTGGRSNYGYTF. Drawing the rest from reference TRBV2 and TRBJ1-2, the complete variable domain is EPEVTQTPSHQVTQMGQEVILRCVPISNHLYFYWYRQILGQKVEFLVSFYNNEISEKSEIFDDQFSVERPDGSNFTLKIRSTKLEDSAMYFCASSRTGGRSNYGYTFGSGTRLTVV.

The gene calls are TRBV28 and TRBJ1-6; weak D call: TRBD1 (5 bases). CDR1 is MDHEN, CDR2 SYDVKM, per germline. The ends were cut back, 6 bases at V and 9 bases at J, with 9 bases in the middle. The length of the CDR3 is 12 residues. CDR3 sequence (DNA): TGTGCCAGCAGAACAGGACGTTCACCCCTCCACTTT. This codes for CASRTGRSPLHF.

The genes are TRBV5-1 and TRBJ2-1; TRBD2 agrees at 8 bases. Germline loops: CDR1 SGHRS, CDR2 YFSETQ. V shed 0 bases and J 3 bases; nucleotides not matched to a gene: 5. The CDR3 consists of 16 residues. As DNA, the CDR3 is TGCGCCAGCAGCTTGGACCCAGCGGGAGACTACAATGAGCAGTTCTTC. Protein sequence: CASSLDPAGDYNEQFF.